These 8 T cell receptor beta chains came from one sample sequenced in a study of control samples from healthy donors and cancer patients. Sequencing used immunoSEQ multiplex PCR; TCRdb keeps in-frame clones, though not all of them. The sample shows roughly 150,000 clones, approximately 93% of them seen only once. Input material: blood. These TCRs come from a man aged 45-60 years in good health.

The chain joins TRBV5-1 to TRBJ2-1, with TRBD2 matching 16 bases. The CDR3 length is 16 residues. Per germline, CDR1 SGHRS and CDR2 YFSETQ. V was clipped by 2 bases and J by 8 bases; unmatched bases: 4. The CDR3 DNA follows: TGCGCCAGCAGCTTCCTGGGACTAGCGGGAGGGGATGAGCAGTTCTTC. It codes for CASSFLGLAGGDEQFF.

This clone was seen a single time. The V and J genes are TRBV11-3 and TRBJ2-1; no reliable D call. From germline, CDR1 is SGHNT and CDR2 YENEEA. Trimming took 0 bases from V and 8 from J, leaving 2 bases between them. This CDR3 contains 11 residues. The CDR3 nucleotides are TGTGCCAGCAGCTTAGACCATGAGCAGTTCTTC. It encodes CASSLDHEQFF. The whole variable domain, remainder taken from reference TRBV11-3 and TRBJ2-1, is EAGVVQSPRYKIIEKKQPVAFWCNPISGHNTLYWYLQNLGQGPELLIRYENEEAVDDSQLPKDRFSAERLKGVDSTLKIQPAELGDSAVYLCASSLDHEQFFGPGTRLTVL.

This sequence joins TRBV28 and TRBJ1-3; D ambiguous. The CDR3 runs 14 residues. The V gene lost 4 bases and the J gene lost 0 bases, with 7 bases spanning the gap. From germline, CDR1 is MDHEN and CDR2 SYDVKM. CDR3 DNA sequence: TGTGCCAGCAGTTCTCCGAGCTCTGGAAACACCATATATTTT. Its protein product is CASSSPSSGNTIYF.

J is TRBJ1-6 and V is TRBV10-3; D ambiguous. From germline, CDR1 is ENHRY and CDR2 SYGVKD. V was pared by 11 bases and J by 6 bases, with 14 bases between. CDR3 size: 13 residues. The CDR3 nucleotides read TGTGCCTCCCGACACAACGGTAATTCACCCCTCCACTTT. This translates into CASRHNGNSPLHF.

The gene calls are TRBV19 and TRBJ2-7; D gene uncertain. Per the germline V gene, CDR1 is LNHDA and CDR2 is SQIVND (reference sequence). The V gene lost 5 bases and the J gene lost 6 bases, with 8 bases spanning the gap. CDR3 size: 11 residues. CDR3: CASSHVGEQYF. As DNA, the CDR3 is TGTGCCAGTAGTCACGTCGGCGAGCAGTACTTC. The full variable domain, completed using reference TRBV19 and TRBJ2-7, is DGGITQSPKYLFRKEGQNVTLSCEQNLNHDAMYWYRQDPGQGLRLIYYSQIVNDFQKGDIAEGYSVSREKKESFPLTVTSAQKNPTAFYLCASSHVGEQYFGPGTRLTVT.

The chain couples TRBV28 to TRBJ2-5; TRBD2 agrees at 12 bases. V was clipped by 5 bases and J by 5 bases; unmatched bases: 15. Per germline, CDR1 MDHEN and CDR2 SYDVKM. The CDR3 runs to 18 residues. The CDR3 region is CASSNGVLAGGGLETQYF. The CDR3 DNA is TGTGCCAGCAGTAACGGAGTACTAGCGGGAGGAGGGTTGGAGACCCAGTACTTC. Full variable domain (remainder filled in from reference TRBV28 and TRBJ2-5): DVKVTQSSRYLVKRTGEKVFLECVQDMDHENMFWYRQDPGLGLRLIYFSYDVKMKEKGDIPEGYSVSREKKERFSLILESASTNQTSMYLCASSNGVLAGGGLETQYFGPGTRLLVL.

The chain recombines TRBV18 with TRBJ2-1; D gene unclear. In germline, CDR1 is KGHSH, CDR2 LQKENI. Trimming took 4 bases from V and 9 from J, leaving 10 bases between them. The CDR3 is 12 amino acids. The CDR3 DNA reads TGTGCCAGCTCACTTAGGAACGGTGAGCAGTTCTTC. Amino acid sequence: CASSLRNGEQFF.

The J gene is TRBJ2-5, the V gene TRBV6-5, with D perhaps TRBD2 (5 bases). Germline V CDR1 and CDR2: MNHEY, SVGAGI. This CDR3 has 15 amino acids. V was pared by 2 bases and J by 2 bases, with 12 bases between. CDR3 in amino acids: CASSYGGTGQETQYF. CDR3 nucleotide sequence: TGTGCCAGCAGTTACGGAGGCACCGGTCAAGAGACCCAGTACTTC.